The 12 T cell receptor beta chains listed next were all sequenced from one sample in a study of blood T cell repertoires in COVID-19. The table came from immunoSEQ multiplex PCR; TCRdb's copy has only in-frame clones and leaves some out. Of around 250,000 clones in the sample, 70% to 90% are singletons; the top ten hold around 10%. The sample comprised PBMCs or T cells enriched from blood (not recorded which). The receptors originated from a woman in her forties or fifties with acute COVID-19.

This clone was detected once. V is TRBV19 and J is TRBJ2-7; 8 bases are shared with TRBD1. This CDR3 is 17 amino acids long. CDR1 LNHDA and CDR2 SQIVND come from the germline V gene (reference sequence). V trimming: 3 bases; J trimming: 1 base; junction bases outside the gene matches: 11. The CDR3 DNA sequence: TGTGCCAGTAGTATCGGTTCGGGACAGGAGCTTTCCTACGAGCAGTACTTC. Its protein product is CASSIGSGQELSYEQYF.

V and J are TRBV3-1 (or the pseudogene TRBV3-2) and TRBJ2-7; D is ambiguous. The CDR3 runs 14 residues. Per germline, CDR1 LGHDT and CDR2 YNNKEL (reference sequence). Trimming removed 1 base at V and 3 bases at J, with 10 bases between. The CDR3 sequence: CASSQGARNYEQYF. The CDR3 nucleotides are TGTGCCAGCAGCCAAGGGGCAAGGAACTACGAGCAGTACTTC.

This chain uses TRBV11-2 with TRBJ2-7; possibly TRBD1 for D (6 bases). The V end was cut by 0 bases, the J end by 2 bases, with 14 bases between. Per germline, CDR1 SGHAT and CDR2 FQNNGV. There are 16 residues in the CDR3. The CDR3: CASSLDSDRPTYEQYF. Written as DNA, the CDR3 is TGTGCCAGCAGCTTAGATTCTGACAGGCCCACCTACGAGCAGTACTTC.

This chain links TRBV9 with TRBJ1-2; TRBD1 might be the D (6 bases). This CDR3 region has 13 residues. V was clipped by 5 bases and J by 4 bases, with 12 bases between them. CDR1 is SGDLS, CDR2 YYNGEE, per germline. Written as DNA, the CDR3 is TGTGCCAGCAGTTCAGGACAGACCTATGGCTACACCTTC. Encoded protein: CASSSGQTYGYTF.

This clone was counted a single time. The chain is built from TRBV11-2 and TRBJ1-5; TRBD1 is a possible D gene (5 bases). CDR1 and CDR2 (germline): SGHAT, FQNNGV. The CDR3 loop spans 16 amino acids. Trimming shortened V by 2 bases and J by 0 bases, and 11 bases separated the two germline ends. CDR3 nucleotide sequence: TGTGCCAGCAGCTTATATGGAGGGGATAGCAATCAGCCCCAGCATTTT. Its translation: CASSLYGGDSNQPQHF.

V and J are TRBV30 and TRBJ1-3; possible D gene TRBD1, 5 bases. Germline lookup yields CDR1 GTSNPN and CDR2 SVGIG (reference sequence). V lost 3 bases and J 2 bases, leaving 11 bases between the germline ends. This CDR3 has 14 residues. CDR3 sequence: CAWSEGTTGNTIYF. The CDR3 DNA follows: TGTGCCTGGAGCGAAGGGACTACTGGAAACACCATATATTTT.

The chain employs TRBV27 and TRBJ2-2; D perhaps matches TRBD2 (6 bases). Germline CDR1 and CDR2: MNHEY and SMNVEV (reference sequence). The CDR3 sequence is 14 residues long. V gave up 8 bases and J gave up 8 bases, with 18 bases separating them. The CDR3, as DNA: TGTGCCAGCCGGCGGACACGGGGAGGAGGGGAGCTGTTTTTT. It is translated as CASRRTRGGGELFF.

V usage is TRBV3-1 (or the pseudogene TRBV3-2) and J usage is TRBJ2-5, with D possibly being TRBD1 (6 bases). The germline V gene encodes CDR1 LGHDT and CDR2 YNNKEL (reference sequence). The CDR3 totals 16 residues. V was shortened by 4 bases and J by 4 bases, with 19 bases between the two germline ends. CDR3: CASSPQGTGSGETQYF. In DNA, the CDR3 is TGTGCCAGCAGCCCTCAGGGGACGGGGAGCGGAGAGACCCAGTACTTC.

This chain uses TRBV28 with TRBJ2-7, with TRBD1 identical over 9 bases. The CDR3 is made up of 14 amino acids. The V gene's germline CDR1 is MDHEN and CDR2 SYDVKM. With V trimmed by 2 bases and J by 6 bases, 5 bases remained unmatched. The CDR3 region is CASSLAGTGIEQYF. CDR3 coding DNA: TGTGCCAGCAGTTTAGCTGGGACAGGGATCGAGCAGTACTTC.

J is TRBJ1-2 and V is TRBV5-4, with D possibly matching TRBD1 (6 bases). Germline-derived CDR1 and CDR2 are SGHNT and YYREEE (reference sequence). This CDR3 is 15 amino acids long. Deletions cut 3 bases from V and 2 bases from J, with 14 bases between. The CDR3 protein is CASSSGGQLNYGYTF. Here the CDR3 DNA reads TGTGCCAGCAGCTCGGGGGGGCAGCTAAACTATGGCTACACCTTC.

This rearrangement joins TRBV7-6 to TRBJ2-5; 14 nucleotides agree with TRBD2. This CDR3 has 16 residues. Unmatched junction bases numbered 5, after V lost 4 bases and J lost 4 bases. Germline-derived CDR1 and CDR2 are SGHVS and FNYEAQ. CDR3: CASSSGLAGGVETQYF. Here the CDR3 DNA reads TGTGCCAGCAGCTCAGGACTAGCGGGGGGTGTAGAGACCCAGTACTTC.

This chain connects TRBV9 to TRBJ1-2; D is perhaps TRBD1 (5 bases). The germline V and J ends were trimmed by 4 bases and 6 bases, with 19 bases remaining between them. The CDR3 loop spans 15 amino acids. Germline V gene sequence: CDR1 SGDLS, CDR2 YYNGEE. CDR3 sequence reads: CASSRSLAGQDGYTF. In nucleotides, the CDR3 is TGTGCCAGCAGCAGATCTTTGGCAGGGCAAGATGGCTACACCTTC.